What follows is one TCR beta chain and its context. This clonotype was observed a few times. Its antigen is still unknown. No base quality values were provided; no much bigger clone lies one nucleotide off. The library was built by means of 5' RACE. The second PCR ran for about 6 to 12 cycles and used a J-beta primer mix along with a sample-barcoded 5' primer. A template-switch 5' adaptor carrying 12 random nucleotides introduced a unique molecular identifier onto each TCR beta cDNA molecule. Each sample yielded at least 3 million CDR3-containing paired-end reads. First-strand cDNA was synthesized from all RNA with the Mint cDNA synthesis kit, primed by a TRBC-specific oligonucleotide. All cDNA was treated with uracil-DNA glycosylase and then went through a first 18-cycle PCR with the universal primers M1SS and BC2_uni_R. Processing in the source paper ran as follows. Each sample was normalized by randomly selecting 1 million high-quality reads, each carrying a distinct molecular identifier. Reads sharing molecular identifiers were discarded rather than binned into consensus sequences. MiTCR, with a Q25 quality threshold and the strictest error-elimination algorithm, was used for CDR3 identification, clonotype clustering and error correction. Lower-bound total TCR beta diversity was estimated with a nonparametric unseen species model using Euler transformation. Starting from the raw public reads, TCRdb applied fastp trimming at Q25, assembled clones with MiXCR and retained in-frame beta chains. Identical CDR3 proteins give one entry, which carries the most common genes and DNA. These V and J calls derive from TCRdb rather than the authors' analysis. This sample holds fewer than 2,000,000 distinct CDR3 sequences; 35% to 50% were observed only once. The leading ten clones occupy roughly 23% of the sample.

This entry is derived from a study of blood T cells in healthy people across ages (dated by TCRdb to between 2014 and 2016). About the full investigation: In model experiments, roughly one uniquely barcoded TCR beta cDNA molecule per two T cells was captured by template switching. Four age groups were formed from the donors: young (average roughly 15 years), middle-aged (roughly 38), aged (about 62) and long-lived (approximately 80). Using deep sequencing normalized with unique cDNA molecular identifiers, the study measured how TCR beta repertoire diversity changes with age. Donors of different ages were randomly distributed across sequencing lanes to avoid experimental bias. Two additional independent replicas of 1 million unique cDNA reads from the same blood draw were analyzed for two donors (one aged 18 to 30 and one aged 80 or older).

Study-wide findings and limitations: The CMV infection status of donors was not known, potentially confounding age-related changes in expanded clonotypes. Estimates of total diversity based on one million sequenced T cells were regarded as lower bounds and as underestimates. Because profiling used bulk unsorted PBMCs, naive and antigen-experienced compartments could not be compared conclusively. Observed TCR beta diversity correlated strongly with the percentage of naive T cells measured by flow cytometry. Compared with the aged group, the long-lived group had more naive CD4+ T cells, fewer expanded clones and increased TCR diversity, a pattern suggesting age selection. As age increased, observed TCR beta diversity per million T cells dropped in a roughly linear way, and a significant reduction was already evident by age 40.

The CDR3 covers 13 residues, taking in both the cysteine and the phenylalanine. Just CDR3 DNA is preserved here, 39 bases in frame from base 1. From the germline V gene, CDR1 is MNHEY and CDR2 is SVGAGI. V is shortened by 2 bases, J by 4 bases, and the region joining them spans 8 bases. The donors were about 40 Caucasian individuals from Russia, aged 6 to 90 years, who were systemically healthy. Each donor gave 8 to 10 milliliters of peripheral blood, drawn into EDTA-treated Vacutainer tubes. Ficoll-Paque density-gradient centrifugation was used to isolate PBMCs, with at least 6.5 million per sample. Trizol reagent was used to extract total RNA from PBMCs, with at least 6 micrograms per sample. The percentages of naive CD45RAhigh/CD27high T cells were determined by flow cytometry on a PBMC aliquot from every donor.

The chain is assembled from TRBV6-5 and TRBJ1-1, with the D gene not confidently named. This TCR was recovered from a human donor in good health. Sequencing used blood. The CDR3 loop reads CASSYGVATEAFF. DNA sequence: TGTGCCAGCAGTTACGGGGTTGCCACTGAAGCTTTCTTT.